This TCR beta chain was found in a study of blood T cell repertoires in COVID-19 (dated by TCRdb to 2018 to 2020). Describing the broader study: Samples covering the acute and convalescent phases of COVID-19 were provided by collaborators in the United States, Italy and Spain. The prospective study material was composed of cDNA or gDNA derived from T cells, B-cell-depleted T cells, or PBMCs. Deeply sampled blood TCRbeta repertoires from subjects exposed to, actively infected with, or recovered from COVID-19 were included in the dataset. A freely available public database, intended as a resource for researchers studying the immune response to SARS-CoV-2, is where the repertoires were released. Samples came from the ongoing ImmuneRACE study (first 160 participants) plus 1,254 subjects from 6 global collaborators. A de-identified subject ID, COVID-19 status, age in years and sex were almost always included in the sample metadata. HLA class I and class II types, where available, came from metadata supplied by the sample provider rather than from assay-based typing.

About this clone itself: Its binding antigen is unknown. No quality values exist for individual bases; no much larger clone is one base distant.

The immunoSEQ Assay, a bias-controlled multiplex PCR, was used to amplify TCRbeta CDR3 regions from genomic DNA. The study's own analysis went as follows. Nucleated cell counts per sample were estimated from amplification of reference gene primers within the assay. To quantify the absolute abundance of each unique TCRbeta CDR3 rearrangement, sequence reads were collapsed and filtered. For each sample, productive Simpson clonality was calculated by taking the square root of Simpson's diversity index across productive rearrangements. Entries here come from immuneACCESS through TCRdb and include only in-frame sequences with V and J called. Some clones fail to appear in such tables; in the studies checked, an unresolved V gene covers under half of the shortfall, and the cause of the remainder is unknown. V and J calls and clone size follow that table, whereas D and trimming were derived from the DNA. A total of about 240,000 clones appear in this sample, over 75% of them only once. The ten largest clones take up less than 6.5% of the sample.

The germline V gene encodes CDR1 SGHRS and CDR2 YFSETQ. There are 17 amino acids in the CDR3, from cysteine to phenylalanine inclusive. Of all the DNA, just the CDR3 is kept, 51 bases in frame from base 1. At the junction V is shortened by 0 bases and J by 9 bases; bases outside the gene matches: 12. What the research found in general, with its limitations: Clinical and demographic metadata were provided uncurated, with the amount varying by source and participant.

In Seattle, one collaborating source enrolled patients while the infection was active and tracked those patients longitudinally over the course of disease. Each collaborating institution followed its own protocols to collect whole blood in K2EDTA tubes. For TCRbeta analysis, collaborators shipped samples in one of three forms: frozen whole blood, isolated PBMCs, or DNA extracted from either of those sample types. The sequence links TRBV5-1 to TRBJ2-1; 10 central bases correspond to TRBD2. The clonotype comes from a man over 45 with COVID-19, enrolled during active disease. Sequencing was performed on peripheral blood. CDR3 reads: CASSLGLAGGPVVEQFF. The sequence in DNA is TGCGCCAGCAGCTTGGGGTTAGCGGGGGGCCCAGTGGTTGAGCAGTTCTTC.